The 21 T cell receptor beta chains in this list originate from one sample, sequenced in a study of identical twins. TCRdb reprocessed the 5' RACE reads with MiXCR, giving one entry per CDR3 protein. In the table there are 520,000 or so distinct CDR3 sequences, 22% of which are singletons. These sequences were also reported in another study, on T cells expressing NK-cell markers.

Specimen: CD4+ T cells sorted from blood. These receptors came from a woman between 18 and 30 years old in good health.

Ten or more counts support this clonotype. The chain has TRBV5-5 and TRBJ1-3; D unresolved. The CDR3 sequence is 16 residues long. V was cut by 4 bases and J by 2 bases, with 16 bases left in between. The germline V gene encodes CDR1 SGHKS and CDR2 YYEKEE (reference sequence). CDR3 amino acids: CASSAGMRAAGNTIYF. The CDR3 DNA is TGTGCCAGCAGCGCTGGAATGAGGGCGGCTGGAAACACCATATATTTT.

This clonotype was picked up a small number of times. The V gene is TRBV12-3 or TRBV12-4, the J gene TRBJ2-2; D is perhaps TRBD2 (7 bases). V lost 5 bases and J 5 bases, leaving 15 bases between the germline ends. This CDR3 is built from 15 residues. The CDR3: CASSRRGRQTGELFF. DNA for the CDR3: TGTGCCAGCAGTCGGCGGGGGCGTCAGACCGGGGAGCTGTTTTTT.

The chain combines TRBV4-3 with TRBJ2-5, with D perhaps TRBD2 (5 bases). The ends were cut back, 0 bases at V and 7 bases at J, with 9 bases in the middle. This CDR3 comprises 13 residues. The V gene's germline CDR1 is LGHNA and CDR2 YSLEER. CDR3 nucleotide sequence: TGCGCCAGCAGCCAAGACCCTAGCCCGACCCAGTACTTC. The encoded protein is CASSQDPSPTQYF.

The chain combines TRBV6-1 with TRBJ2-1, with 8 bases that match TRBD2. CDR1 is MNHNS and CDR2 is SASEGT in the germline V gene. The CDR3 runs to 13 residues. V gave up 6 bases and J gave up 7 bases; unmatched junction bases: 5. CDR3 sequence (DNA): TGTGCCAGCAGACGACTAGCGCGGAATGAGCAGTTCTTC. It codes for CASRRLARNEQFF.

V and J are TRBV6-5 and TRBJ2-7; TRBD1 might be the D (6 bases). Trimming pared 2 bases from V and 5 bases from J, leaving 13 bases between. Looked up from germline, CDR1 is MNHEY and CDR2 is SVGAGI. The CDR3 spans 14 residues. Here the CDR3 DNA reads TGTGCCAGCAGTTACCGGGACAACAGGGACGAGCAGTACTTC. It yields the protein CASSYRDNRDEQYF.

The chain employs TRBV9 and TRBJ2-7, with 7 bases lining up with TRBD2. V shed 0 bases, J shed 3 bases, and the junction held 9 bases outside the gene matches. CDR1 and CDR2 (germline): SGDLS, YYNGEE. This CDR3 is built from 16 residues. CDR3 nucleotide sequence: TGTGCCAGCAGCGTAGGTATCGGGACTAATAACTACGAGCAGTACTTC. This gives the protein CASSVGIGTNNYEQYF.

This clonotype came up a few times. This chain joins TRBV6-1 and TRBJ2-3, with 9 bases fitting TRBD2. The CDR3 spans 15 residues. Germline values: CDR1 MNHNS, CDR2 SASEGT. With V trimmed by 5 bases and J by 2 bases, 5 bases remained unmatched. The CDR3 here is CASSRKRGATDTQYF. Written as DNA, the CDR3 is TGTGCCAGCAGTAGAAAGCGGGGGGCCACAGATACGCAGTATTTT.

There are a few counts of this clonotype. The chain is built from TRBV6-1 and TRBJ1-5, with a weak D call TRBD1 (5 bases). Germline CDR1 is MNHNS and CDR2 is SASEGT. The V end lost 1 base, the J end lost 6 bases, and 13 bases lay between the germline ends. This CDR3 spans 15 amino acids. CDR3 sequence: CASSEGGLGVQPQHF. The CDR3 coding sequence is TGTGCCAGCAGTGAAGGGGGGTTAGGGGTTCAGCCCCAGCATTTT.

Only a few counts were recorded for this clonotype. The V and J genes are TRBV10-3 and TRBJ2-7; 10 bases are shared with TRBD1. This CDR3 has 13 residues. Germline V CDR1 and CDR2: ENHRY, SYGVKD. V shed 10 bases and J 4 bases; nucleotides not matched to a gene: 7. The chain's CDR3 is CASVRDRGYEQYF. CDR3 coding DNA: TGTGCCAGTGTCCGGGACAGGGGATACGAGCAGTACTTC.

The chain employs TRBV20-1 and TRBJ2-7; no reliable D call. The germline CDR1 and CDR2 sequences are DFQATT and SNEGSKA (reference sequence). Between the trimmed V and J ends, which lost 0 bases and 3 bases, there was a span of 0 bases. This CDR3 is 10 amino acids long. CDR3 sequence reads: CSARDYEQYF. The CDR3, as DNA: TGCAGTGCTAGAGACTACGAGCAGTACTTC.

The CDR3 DNA reads as TGTGCCAGCAGTTTTTCCGGCGCCGGTCCCACTGAAGCTTTCTTT. It codes for CASSFSGAGPTEAFF. The chain employs TRBV12-3 or TRBV12-4 and TRBJ1-1; no clear D gene. The CDR3 has 15 residues. V lost 3 bases and J 4 bases, leaving 15 bases between the germline ends.

This clonotype has a handful of counts. V gene TRBV2 combines with J gene TRBJ2-2; TRBD2 is a possible D gene (7 bases). The CDR3 length is 15 residues. Germline lookup yields CDR1 SNHLY and CDR2 FYNNEI. V gave up 6 bases and J gave up 5 bases, with 16 bases separating them. The CDR3 protein is CASRGGASVTGELFF. CDR3 nucleotides: TGTGCCAGCAGGGGGGGGGCTAGCGTGACCGGGGAGCTGTTTTTT.

The chain combines TRBV7-2 with TRBJ2-7; TRBD2 matches 8 bases. The CDR3 contains 15 residues. The V and J ends lost 4 bases and 2 bases, in that order; junction bases with no gene match: 7. Germline loops: CDR1 SGHTA, CDR2 FQGNSA. In DNA form, the CDR3 reads TGTGCCAGCAGCTACCAGCGGGGGCTTACCTACGAGCAGTACTTC. Its translation: CASSYQRGLTYEQYF.

This clonotype was found a few times. The chain uses TRBV20-1 and TRBJ2-2; tentatively, D is TRBD1 (6 bases). V dropped 6 bases and J dropped 1 base, with 12 bases sitting between them. This CDR3 contains 14 residues. Germline V gives CDR1 DFQATT, CDR2 SNEGSKA (reference sequence). CDR3 sequence (DNA): TGCAGTGCCCTCCAGGACAGGAACACCGGGGAGCTGTTTTTT. This encodes CSALQDRNTGELFF.

This chain links TRBV2 with TRBJ2-1; tentative D call: TRBD2 (5 bases). V was cut by 4 bases and J by 4 bases, with 14 bases left in between. The germline V gene encodes CDR1 SNHLY and CDR2 FYNNEI. The CDR3 extends over 15 amino acids. CDR3 protein: CASSAESSNYNEQFF. CDR3 coding DNA: TGTGCCAGCAGTGCTGAGTCTAGCAATTACAATGAGCAGTTCTTC.

J is TRBJ1-6 and V is TRBV5-1; 8 bases match TRBD1. This CDR3 spans 14 amino acids. The V gene's germline CDR1 is SGHRS and CDR2 YFSETQ. V lost 4 bases to trimming and J lost 7 bases; unmatched junction nucleotides: 4. The CDR3 spells CASSEGTGNSPLHF. CDR3 in DNA: TGCGCCAGCAGCGAGGGGACAGGAAATTCACCCCTCCACTTT.

The CDR3 spells CATSRAGSGRPQETQYF. The CDR3 bases are TGTGCCACCAGCAGAGCCGGTAGCGGGAGGCCCCAAGAGACCCAGTACTTC. V usage is TRBV15 and J usage is TRBJ2-5; 10 positions agree with TRBD2. CDR1 is LNHNV, CDR2 YYDKDF, per germline (reference sequence). J gave up 1 base and V 1 base, and 6 bases lay outside the gene matches. This CDR3 comprises 17 residues.

This chain uses TRBV6-1 with TRBJ1-1; D ambiguous. This CDR3 has 13 amino acids. The germline CDR1 and CDR2 sequences are MNHNS and SASEGT. The V end was cut by 7 bases, the J end by 0 bases, with 9 bases between. The CDR3 sequence is CASTLGVNTEAFF. The CDR3 nucleotides read TGTGCCAGCACCCTCGGGGTGAACACTGAAGCTTTCTTT.

The J gene is TRBJ1-4, the V gene TRBV11-1; TRBD1 aligns across 10 bases. CDR1 is SGHAT, CDR2 FQDESV, per germline (reference sequence). V lost 5 bases, J lost 0 bases, and 9 bases stayed unmatched. The CDR3 is 18 residues long. CDR3 nucleotides: TGTGCCAGCAGCCTCCCGGACAGGGGGAGTTCAACTAATGAAAAACTGTTTTTT. Translation gives CASSLPDRGSSTNEKLFF.

The chain joins TRBV2 to TRBJ1-2; no clear D. Germline V gene data show CDR1 as SNHLY and CDR2 as FYNNEI. Trimming took off 1 base at V and 4 bases at J, with 13 bases between the two ends. The CDR3 sequence is 15 residues long. The CDR3 DNA reads TGTGCCAGCAGTGAAGAGGAGAACCGGTCCTATGGCTACACCTTC. This codes for CASSEEENRSYGYTF.

The V call is TRBV11-3, the J call TRBJ1-1; no clear D gene. V was cut by 11 bases and J by 4 bases, with 11 bases left in between. From germline, CDR1 is SGHNT and CDR2 YENEEA. The CDR3 contains 11 residues. CDR3 DNA: TGTGCCGCGGGGTCCGGCACTGAAGCTTTCTTT. This translates into CAAGSGTEAFF.